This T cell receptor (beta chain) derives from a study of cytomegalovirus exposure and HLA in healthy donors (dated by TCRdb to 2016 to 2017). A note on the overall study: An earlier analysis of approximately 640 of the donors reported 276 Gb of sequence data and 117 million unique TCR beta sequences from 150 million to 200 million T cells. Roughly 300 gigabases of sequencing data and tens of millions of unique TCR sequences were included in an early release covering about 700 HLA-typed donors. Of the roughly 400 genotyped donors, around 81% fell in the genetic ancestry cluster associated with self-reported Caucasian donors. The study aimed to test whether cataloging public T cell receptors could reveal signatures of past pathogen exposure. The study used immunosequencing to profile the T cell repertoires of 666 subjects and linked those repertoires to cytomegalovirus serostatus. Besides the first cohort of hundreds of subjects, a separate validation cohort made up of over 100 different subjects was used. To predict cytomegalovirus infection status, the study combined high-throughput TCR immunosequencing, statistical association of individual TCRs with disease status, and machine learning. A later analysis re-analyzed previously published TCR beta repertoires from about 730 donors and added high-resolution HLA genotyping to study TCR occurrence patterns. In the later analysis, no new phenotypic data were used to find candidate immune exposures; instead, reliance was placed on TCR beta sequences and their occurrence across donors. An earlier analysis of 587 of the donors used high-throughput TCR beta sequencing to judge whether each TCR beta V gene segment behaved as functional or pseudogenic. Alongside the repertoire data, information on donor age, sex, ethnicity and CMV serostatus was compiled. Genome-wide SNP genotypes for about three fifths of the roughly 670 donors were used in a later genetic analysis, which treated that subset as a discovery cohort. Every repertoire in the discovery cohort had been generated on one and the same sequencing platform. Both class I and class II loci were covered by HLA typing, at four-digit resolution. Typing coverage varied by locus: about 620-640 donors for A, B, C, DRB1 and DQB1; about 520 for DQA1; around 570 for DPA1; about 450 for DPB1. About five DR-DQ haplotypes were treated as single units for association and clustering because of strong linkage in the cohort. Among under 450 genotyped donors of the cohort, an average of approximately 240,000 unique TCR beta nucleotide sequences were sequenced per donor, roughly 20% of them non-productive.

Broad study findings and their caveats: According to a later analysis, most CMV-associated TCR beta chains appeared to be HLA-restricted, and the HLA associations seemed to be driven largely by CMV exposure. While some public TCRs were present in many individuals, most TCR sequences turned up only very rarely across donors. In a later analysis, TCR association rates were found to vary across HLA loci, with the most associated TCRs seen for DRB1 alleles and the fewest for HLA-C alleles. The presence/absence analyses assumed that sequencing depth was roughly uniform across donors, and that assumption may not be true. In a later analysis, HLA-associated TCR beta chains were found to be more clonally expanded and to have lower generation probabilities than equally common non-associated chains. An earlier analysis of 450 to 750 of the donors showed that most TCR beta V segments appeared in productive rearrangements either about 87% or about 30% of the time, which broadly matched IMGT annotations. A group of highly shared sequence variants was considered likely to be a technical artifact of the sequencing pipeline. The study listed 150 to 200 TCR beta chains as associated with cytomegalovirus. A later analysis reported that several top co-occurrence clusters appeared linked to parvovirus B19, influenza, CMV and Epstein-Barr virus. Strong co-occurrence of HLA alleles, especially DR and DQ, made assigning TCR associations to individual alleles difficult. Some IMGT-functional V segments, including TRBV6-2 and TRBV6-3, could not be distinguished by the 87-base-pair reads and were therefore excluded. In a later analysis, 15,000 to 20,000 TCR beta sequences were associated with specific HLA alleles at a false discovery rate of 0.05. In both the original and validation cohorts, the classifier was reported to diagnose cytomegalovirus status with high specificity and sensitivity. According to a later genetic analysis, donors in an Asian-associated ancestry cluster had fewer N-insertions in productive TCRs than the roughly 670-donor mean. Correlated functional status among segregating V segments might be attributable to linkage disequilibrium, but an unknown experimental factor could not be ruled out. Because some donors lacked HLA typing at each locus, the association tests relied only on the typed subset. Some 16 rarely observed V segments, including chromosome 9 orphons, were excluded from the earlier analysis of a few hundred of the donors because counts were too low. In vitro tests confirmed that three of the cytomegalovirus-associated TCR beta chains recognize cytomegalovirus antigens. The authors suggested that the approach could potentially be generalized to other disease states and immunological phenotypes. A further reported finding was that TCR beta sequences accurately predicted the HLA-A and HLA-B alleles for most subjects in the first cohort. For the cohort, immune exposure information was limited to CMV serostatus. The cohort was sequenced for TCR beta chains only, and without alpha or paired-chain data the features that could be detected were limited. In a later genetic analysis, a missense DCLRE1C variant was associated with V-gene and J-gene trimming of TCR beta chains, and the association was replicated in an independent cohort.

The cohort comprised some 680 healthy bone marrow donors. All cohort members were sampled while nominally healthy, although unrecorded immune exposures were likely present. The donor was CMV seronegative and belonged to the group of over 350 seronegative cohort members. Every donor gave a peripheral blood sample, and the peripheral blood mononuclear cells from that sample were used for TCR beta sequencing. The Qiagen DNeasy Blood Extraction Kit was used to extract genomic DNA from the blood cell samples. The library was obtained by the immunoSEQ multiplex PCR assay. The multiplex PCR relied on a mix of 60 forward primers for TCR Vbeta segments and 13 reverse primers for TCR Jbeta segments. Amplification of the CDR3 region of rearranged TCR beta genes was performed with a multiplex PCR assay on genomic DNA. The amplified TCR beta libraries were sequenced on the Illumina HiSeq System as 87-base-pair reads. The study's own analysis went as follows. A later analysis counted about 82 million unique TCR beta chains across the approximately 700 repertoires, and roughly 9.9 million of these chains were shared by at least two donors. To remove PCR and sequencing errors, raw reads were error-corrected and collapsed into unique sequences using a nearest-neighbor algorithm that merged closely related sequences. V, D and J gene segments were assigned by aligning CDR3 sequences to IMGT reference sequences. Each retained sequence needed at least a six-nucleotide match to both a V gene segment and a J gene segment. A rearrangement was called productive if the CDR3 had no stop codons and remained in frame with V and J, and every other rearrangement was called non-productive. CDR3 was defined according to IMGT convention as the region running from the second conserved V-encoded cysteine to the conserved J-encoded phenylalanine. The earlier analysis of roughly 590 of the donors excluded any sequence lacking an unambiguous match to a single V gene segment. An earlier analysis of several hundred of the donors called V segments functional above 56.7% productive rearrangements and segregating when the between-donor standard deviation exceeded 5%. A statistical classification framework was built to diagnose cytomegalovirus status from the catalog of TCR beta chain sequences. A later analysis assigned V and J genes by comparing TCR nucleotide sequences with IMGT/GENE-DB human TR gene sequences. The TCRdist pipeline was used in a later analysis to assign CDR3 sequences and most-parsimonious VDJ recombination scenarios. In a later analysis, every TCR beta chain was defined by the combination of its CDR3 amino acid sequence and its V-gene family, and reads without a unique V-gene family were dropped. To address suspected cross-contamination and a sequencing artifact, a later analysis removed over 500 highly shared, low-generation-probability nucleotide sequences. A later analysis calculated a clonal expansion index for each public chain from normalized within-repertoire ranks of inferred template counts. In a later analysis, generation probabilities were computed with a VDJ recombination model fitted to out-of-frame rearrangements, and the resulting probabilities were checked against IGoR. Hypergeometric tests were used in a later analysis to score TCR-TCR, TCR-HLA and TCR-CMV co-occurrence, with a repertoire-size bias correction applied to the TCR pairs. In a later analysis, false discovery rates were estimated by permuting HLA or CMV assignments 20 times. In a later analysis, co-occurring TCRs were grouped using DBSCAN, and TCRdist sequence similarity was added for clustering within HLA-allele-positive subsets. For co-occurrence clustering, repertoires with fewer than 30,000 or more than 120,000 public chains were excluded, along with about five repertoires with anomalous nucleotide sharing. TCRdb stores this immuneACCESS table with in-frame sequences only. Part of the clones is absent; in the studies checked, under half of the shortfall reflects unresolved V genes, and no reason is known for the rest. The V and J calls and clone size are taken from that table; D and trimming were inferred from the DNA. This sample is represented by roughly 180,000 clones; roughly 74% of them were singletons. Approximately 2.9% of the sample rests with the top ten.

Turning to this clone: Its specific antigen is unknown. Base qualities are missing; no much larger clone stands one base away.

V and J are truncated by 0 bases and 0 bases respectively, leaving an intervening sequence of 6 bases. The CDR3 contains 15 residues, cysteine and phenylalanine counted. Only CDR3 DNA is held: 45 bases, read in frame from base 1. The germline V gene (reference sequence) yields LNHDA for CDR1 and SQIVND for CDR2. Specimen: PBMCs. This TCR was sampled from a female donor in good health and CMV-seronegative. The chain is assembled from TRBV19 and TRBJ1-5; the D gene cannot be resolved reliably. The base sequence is TGTGCCAGTAGTATAGATGCGGGTAGCAATCAGCCCCAGCATTTT. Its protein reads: CASSIDAGSNQPQHF.